Following are 8 T cell receptor beta chains from one sample sequenced in a study of shared clonotypes between healthy human individuals. Repertoires were generated with immunoSEQ multiplex PCR, while TCRdb's copy carries only in-frame clones and drops some. The sample includes roughly 1,500,000 clones, about 98.5% seen only once; the top ten take 0.3% to 0.45%. What was sequenced was naive CD4+ T cells sorted from blood. Subset meaning: CD45RA+ positively selected. The source is a young man in good health.

The chain combines TRBV6-5 with TRBJ2-7, with D perhaps TRBD2 (6 bases). CDR1 and CDR2 from the germline V gene are MNHEY and SVGAGI. The CDR3 covers 13 residues. Trimming took off 2 bases at V and 6 bases at J, with 11 bases between the two ends. CDR3 coding DNA: TGTGCCAGCAGTTACCCCCCCGGGGGCGAGCAGTACTTC. It yields the protein CASSYPPGGEQYF.

With respect to this clone: At one end the junction does not follow the germline gene, possibly because of a read error. The chain links TRBV5-5 to TRBJ1-5; 9 bases map to TRBD1. The CDR3 totals 14 residues. CDR1 and CDR2 (germline): SGHKS, YYEKEE (reference sequence). CDR3 sequence: CASSNTGGKQPQHF. DNA of the CDR3: TGTGCCAGCAGCAATACAGGGGGCAAACAGCCCCAGCATTTT.

The chain recombines TRBV2 with TRBJ2-7; 8 bases agree with TRBD1. The germline V gene encodes CDR1 SNHLY and CDR2 FYNNEI. V gave up 9 bases and J gave up 5 bases; unmatched junction bases: 6. CDR3 size: 12 residues. CDR3 DNA: TGTGCCAGTTTGGACAGGGTCAACGAGCAGTACTTC. Its translation is CASLDRVNEQYF. Filled out from reference TRBV2 and TRBJ2-7, the complete variable domain reads EPEVTQTPSHQVTQMGQEVILRCVPISNHLYFYWYRQILGQKVEFLVSFYNNEISEKSEIFDDQFSVERPDGSNFTLKIRSTKLEDSAMYFCASLDRVNEQYFGPGTRLTVT.

The sample holds one count of this clone. The J gene is TRBJ1-1, the V gene TRBV5-1; weak D call: TRBD1 (5 bases). From germline, CDR1 is SGHRS and CDR2 YFSETQ. The CDR3 is 15 residues long. V was clipped by 4 bases and J by 0 bases, with 13 bases between them. CDR3 DNA: TGCGCCAGCAGCCCCGTGAGGGGTATGAACACTGAAGCTTTCTTT. This gives the protein CASSPVRGMNTEAFF. The full variable domain, rest sourced from reference TRBV5-1 and TRBJ1-1, is KAGVTQTPRYLIKTRGQQVTLSCSPISGHRSVSWYQQTPGQGLQFLFEYFSETQRNKGNFPGRFSGRQFSNSRSEMNVSTLELGDSALYLCASSPVRGMNTEAFFGQGTRLTVV.

The rearrangement joins TRBV7-2 to TRBJ2-1; 9 nucleotides agree with TRBD1. After removal of 1 base from V and 0 bases from J, the junction contained 4 bases not matched to a gene. This CDR3 comprises 17 residues. Germline values: CDR1 SGHTA, CDR2 FQGNSA. CDR3 sequence reads: CASSLGTGDFSYNEQFF. The CDR3 DNA follows: TGTGCCAGCAGCTTAGGGACAGGGGATTTCTCCTACAATGAGCAGTTCTTC.

Details on this clone: Within the sample, other DNA sequences also encode this same CDR3. J is TRBJ2-5 and V is TRBV5-1; D is undetermined. CDR3 length: 14 residues. Trimming took off 1 base at V and 0 bases at J, with 7 bases between the two ends. Germline V gene sequence: CDR1 SGHRS, CDR2 YFSETQ. As DNA, the CDR3 is TGCGCCAGCAGCTTGAGTCGGTACCAAGAGACCCAGTACTTC. This translates into CASSLSRYQETQYF.

The rearrangement uses TRBV6-6 and TRBJ1-5; tentatively, D is TRBD1 (5 bases). Trimming pared 7 bases from V and 3 bases from J, leaving 10 bases between. The CDR3 is made up of 13 amino acids. Germline CDR1 MNHNY, CDR2 SVGAGI (reference sequence). CDR3 residues: CASIDRDNQPQHF. The CDR3 nucleotides are TGTGCCAGCATCGACAGAGACAATCAGCCCCAGCATTTT.

The chain has TRBV5-1 and TRBJ2-1; D is undetermined. The V and J ends lost 5 bases and 5 bases respectively, with 14 bases between them. Germline assignment: CDR1 SGHRS and CDR2 YFSETQ. The CDR3 consists of 14 residues. In nucleotides, the CDR3 is TGCGCCAGCAGTATAACTCCGGCAAACAATGAGCAGTTCTTC. Protein: CASSITPANNEQFF.